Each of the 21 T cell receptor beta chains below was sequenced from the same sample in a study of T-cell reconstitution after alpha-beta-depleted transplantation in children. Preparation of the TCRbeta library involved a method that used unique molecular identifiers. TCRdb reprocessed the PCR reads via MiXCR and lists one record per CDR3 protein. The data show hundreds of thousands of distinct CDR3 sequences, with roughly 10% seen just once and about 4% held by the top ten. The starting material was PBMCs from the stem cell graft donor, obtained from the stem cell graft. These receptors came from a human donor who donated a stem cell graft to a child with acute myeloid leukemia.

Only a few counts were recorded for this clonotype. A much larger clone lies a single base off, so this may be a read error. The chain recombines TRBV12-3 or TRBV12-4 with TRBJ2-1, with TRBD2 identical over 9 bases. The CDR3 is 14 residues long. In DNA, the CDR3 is TGTGCCAGCAGATTAGCGGGAGACTACAATGAGCAGTTCTTC. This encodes CASRLAGDYNEQFF.

CDR3 DNA: TGTGCCAGCTCACCACGCTCTAACCCCTACGAGCAGTACTTC. Encoded protein: CASSPRSNPYEQYF. The chain is built from TRBV18 and TRBJ2-7; D gene uncertain. Germline V gene sequence: CDR1 KGHSH, CDR2 LQKENI. The CDR3 contains 14 residues. The V end lost 1 base, the J end lost 2 bases, and 9 bases lay between the germline ends.

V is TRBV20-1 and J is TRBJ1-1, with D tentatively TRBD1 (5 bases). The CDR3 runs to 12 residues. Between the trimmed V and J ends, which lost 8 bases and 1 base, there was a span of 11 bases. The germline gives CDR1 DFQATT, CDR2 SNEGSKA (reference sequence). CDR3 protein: CSLGRANTEAFF. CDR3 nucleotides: TGCAGTCTAGGCAGGGCGAACACTGAAGCTTTCTTT.

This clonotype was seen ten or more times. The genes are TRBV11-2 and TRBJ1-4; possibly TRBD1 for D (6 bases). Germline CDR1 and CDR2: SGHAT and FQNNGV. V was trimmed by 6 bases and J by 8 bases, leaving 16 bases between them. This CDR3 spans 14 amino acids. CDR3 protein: CASRPGGAGEKLFF. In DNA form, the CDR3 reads TGTGCCAGCAGACCCGGGGGGGCTGGAGAAAAACTGTTTTTT.

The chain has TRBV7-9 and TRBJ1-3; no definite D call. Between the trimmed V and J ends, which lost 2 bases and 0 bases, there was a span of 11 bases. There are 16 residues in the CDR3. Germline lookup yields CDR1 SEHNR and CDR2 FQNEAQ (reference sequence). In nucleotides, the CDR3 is TGTGCCAGCAGCTTACCCTCATGGAGCTCTGGAAACACCATATATTTT. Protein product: CASSLPSWSSGNTIYF.

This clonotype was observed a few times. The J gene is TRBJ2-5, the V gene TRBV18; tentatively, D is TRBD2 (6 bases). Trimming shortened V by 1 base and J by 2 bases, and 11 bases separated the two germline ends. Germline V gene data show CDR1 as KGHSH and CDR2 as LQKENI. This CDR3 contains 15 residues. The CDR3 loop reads CASSPRREAQETQYF. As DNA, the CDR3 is TGTGCCAGCTCACCACGTAGGGAGGCGCAAGAGACCCAGTACTTC. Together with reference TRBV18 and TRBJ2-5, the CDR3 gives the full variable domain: NAGVMQNPRHLVRRRGQEARLRCSPMKGHSHVYWYRQLPEEGLKFMVYLQKENIIDESGMPKERFSAEFPKEGPSILRIQQVVRGDSAAYFCASSPRREAQETQYFGPGTRLLVL.

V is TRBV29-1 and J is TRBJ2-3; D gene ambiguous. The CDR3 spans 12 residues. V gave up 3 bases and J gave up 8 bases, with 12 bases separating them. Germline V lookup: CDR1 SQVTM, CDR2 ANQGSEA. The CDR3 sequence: CSVDQKGGTQYF. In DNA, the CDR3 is TGCAGCGTTGATCAAAAGGGTGGTACGCAGTATTTT.

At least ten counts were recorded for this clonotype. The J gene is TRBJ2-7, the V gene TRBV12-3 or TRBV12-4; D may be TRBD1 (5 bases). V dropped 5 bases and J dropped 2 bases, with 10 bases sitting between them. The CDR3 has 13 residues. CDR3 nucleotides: TGTGCCAGCAGTATAGGGGTCACCTACGAGCAGTACTTC. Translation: CASSIGVTYEQYF.

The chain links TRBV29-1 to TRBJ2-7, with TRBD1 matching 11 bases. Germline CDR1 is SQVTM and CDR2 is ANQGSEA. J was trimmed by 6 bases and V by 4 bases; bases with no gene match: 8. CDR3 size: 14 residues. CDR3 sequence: CSVGRTGGSGEQYF. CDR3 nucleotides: TGCAGCGTTGGGCGGACAGGGGGCTCAGGCGAGCAGTACTTC.

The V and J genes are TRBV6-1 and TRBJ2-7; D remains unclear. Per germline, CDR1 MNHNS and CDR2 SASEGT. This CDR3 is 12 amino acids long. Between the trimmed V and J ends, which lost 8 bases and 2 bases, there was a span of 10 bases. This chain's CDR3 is CASLKVPYEQYF. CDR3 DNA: TGTGCCAGCTTGAAGGTACCCTACGAGCAGTACTTC.

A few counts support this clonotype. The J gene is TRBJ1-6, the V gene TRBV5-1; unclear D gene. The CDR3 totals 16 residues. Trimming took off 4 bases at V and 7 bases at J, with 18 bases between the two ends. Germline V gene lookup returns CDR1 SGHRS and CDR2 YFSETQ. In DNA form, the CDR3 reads TGCGCCAGCAGCCCGATTGGCTCCCTAGGGAATTCACCCCTCCACTTT. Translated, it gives CASSPIGSLGNSPLHF.

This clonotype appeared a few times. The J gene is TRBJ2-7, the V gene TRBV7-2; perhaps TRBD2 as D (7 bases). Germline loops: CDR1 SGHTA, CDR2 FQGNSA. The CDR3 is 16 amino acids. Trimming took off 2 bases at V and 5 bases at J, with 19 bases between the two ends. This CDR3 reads CASSLMGGASDHEQYF. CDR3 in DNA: TGTGCCAGCAGCTTAATGGGGGGGGCGAGCGACCACGAGCAGTACTTC.

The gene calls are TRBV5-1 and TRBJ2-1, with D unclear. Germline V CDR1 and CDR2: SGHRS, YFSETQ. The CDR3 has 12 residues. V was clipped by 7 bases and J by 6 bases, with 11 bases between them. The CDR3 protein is CASALPSNEQFF. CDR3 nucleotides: TGCGCCAGCGCCCTCCCTTCCAATGAGCAGTTCTTC.

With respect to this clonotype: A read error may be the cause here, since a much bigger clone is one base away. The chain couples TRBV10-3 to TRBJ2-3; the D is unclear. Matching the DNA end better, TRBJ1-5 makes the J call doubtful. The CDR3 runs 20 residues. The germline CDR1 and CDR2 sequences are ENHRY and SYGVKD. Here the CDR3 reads CAISESVPTMTSGNTDTQHF. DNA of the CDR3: TGTGCCATCAGTGAGTCGGTTCCGACTATGACTAGCGGTAACACAGATACGCAGCATTTT.

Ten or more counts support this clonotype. The chain's CDR3 is CASSESANTIYF. CDR3 in DNA: TGTGCCAGCAGTGAAAGTGCGAACACCATATATTTT. The chain joins TRBV2 to TRBJ1-3; D ambiguous. The V end lost 2 bases, the J end lost 7 bases, and 6 bases lay between the germline ends. Germline V gives CDR1 SNHLY, CDR2 FYNNEI. The CDR3 has 12 residues. Using reference TRBV2 and TRBJ1-3 for the parts outside the CDR3, the full variable domain is EPEVTQTPSHQVTQMGQEVILRCVPISNHLYFYWYRQILGQKVEFLVSFYNNEISEKSEIFDDQFSVERPDGSNFTLKIRSTKLEDSAMYFCASSESANTIYFGEGSWLTVV.

CDR3 sequence reads: CSARDRLAGTISNEQFF. CDR3 bases: TGCAGTGCTAGAGATAGATTAGCGGGGACCATCTCCAATGAGCAGTTCTTC. This rearrangement joins TRBV20-1 to TRBJ2-1; TRBD2 matches at 8 bases. J lost 6 bases, V lost 0 bases, and 13 bases had no gene match. The CDR3 covers 17 residues. Germline values: CDR1 DFQATT, CDR2 SNEGSKA (reference sequence).

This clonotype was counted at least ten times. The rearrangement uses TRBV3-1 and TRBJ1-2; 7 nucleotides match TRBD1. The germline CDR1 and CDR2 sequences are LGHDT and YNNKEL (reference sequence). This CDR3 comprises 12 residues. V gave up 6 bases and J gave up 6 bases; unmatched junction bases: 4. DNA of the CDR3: TGTGCCAGCAGTCACAGGGGTAATGGCTACACCTTC. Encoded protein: CASSHRGNGYTF.

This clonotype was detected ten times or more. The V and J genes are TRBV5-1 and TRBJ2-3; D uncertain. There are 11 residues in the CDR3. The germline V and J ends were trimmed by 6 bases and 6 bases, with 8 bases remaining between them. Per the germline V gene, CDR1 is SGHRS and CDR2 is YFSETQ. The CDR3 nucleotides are TGCGCCAGCACTGACGGTGATACGCAGTATTTT. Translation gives CASTDGDTQYF.

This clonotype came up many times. CDR3 region: CASSPRTGREAFF. The CDR3 nucleotides read TGCGCCAGCAGCCCGCGGACAGGGCGTGAAGCTTTCTTT. The rearrangement joins TRBV4-3 to TRBJ1-1, with TRBD1 matching over 8 bases. J was trimmed by 7 bases and V by 4 bases; bases with no gene match: 5. Germline V gives CDR1 LGHNA, CDR2 YSLEER. The CDR3 extends over 13 amino acids.

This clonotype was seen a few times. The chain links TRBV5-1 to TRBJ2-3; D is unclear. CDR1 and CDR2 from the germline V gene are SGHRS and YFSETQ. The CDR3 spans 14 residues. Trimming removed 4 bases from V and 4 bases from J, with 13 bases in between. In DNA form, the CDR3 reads TGCGCCAGCAGCCCTGGGATTGTTCCAGATACGCAGTATTTT. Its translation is CASSPGIVPDTQYF.

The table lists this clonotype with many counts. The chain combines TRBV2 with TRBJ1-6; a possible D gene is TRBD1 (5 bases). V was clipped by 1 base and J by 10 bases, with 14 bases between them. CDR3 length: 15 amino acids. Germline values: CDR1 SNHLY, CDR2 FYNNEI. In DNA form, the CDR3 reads TGTGCCAGCAGTGAAGAGGGCAGGGATCGCTCACCCCTCCACTTT. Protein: CASSEEGRDRSPLHF.